This T cell receptor beta chain comes out of a study of blood T cell repertoires in COVID-19. The protocol was immunoSEQ multiplex PCR, while the TCRdb copy is restricted to in-frame clones and leaves out a portion. The profile shows 200,000 or so clones, roughly 80% of them singletons. The CDR3 runs 15 residues. The ends were cut back, 0 bases at V and 8 bases at J, with 15 bases in the middle. Germline CDR1 and CDR2: SGHRS and YFSETQ. This TCR was recovered from a man aged 55 to 69 with active or convalescent COVID-19. Sequencing was performed on peripheral blood. This rearrangement joins TRBV5-1 to TRBJ2-1; a weak D match, TRBD2 (6 bases). The CDR3 here is CASSLVVDGRDEQFF. The CDR3 DNA is TGCGCCAGCAGCTTGGTGGTGGACGGGAGAGATGAGCAGTTCTTC.